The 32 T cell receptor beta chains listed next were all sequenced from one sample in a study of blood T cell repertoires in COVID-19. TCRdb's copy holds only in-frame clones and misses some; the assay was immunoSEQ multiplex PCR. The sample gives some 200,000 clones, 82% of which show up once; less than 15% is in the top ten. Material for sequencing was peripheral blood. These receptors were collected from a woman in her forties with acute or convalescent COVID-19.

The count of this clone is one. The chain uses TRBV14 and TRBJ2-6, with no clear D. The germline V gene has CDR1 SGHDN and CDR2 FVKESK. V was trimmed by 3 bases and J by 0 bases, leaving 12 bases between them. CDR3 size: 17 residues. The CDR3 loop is CASSQRLPDSGANVLTF. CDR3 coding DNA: TGTGCCAGCAGCCAGCGGCTACCGGACTCTGGGGCCAACGTCCTGACTTTC.

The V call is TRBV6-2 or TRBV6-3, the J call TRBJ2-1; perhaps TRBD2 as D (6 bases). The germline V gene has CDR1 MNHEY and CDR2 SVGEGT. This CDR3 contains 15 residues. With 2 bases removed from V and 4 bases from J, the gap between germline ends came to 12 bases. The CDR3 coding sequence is TGTGCCAGCAGTTACAGATCCAGCGGGTACAATGAGCAGTTCTTC. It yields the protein CASSYRSSGYNEQFF.

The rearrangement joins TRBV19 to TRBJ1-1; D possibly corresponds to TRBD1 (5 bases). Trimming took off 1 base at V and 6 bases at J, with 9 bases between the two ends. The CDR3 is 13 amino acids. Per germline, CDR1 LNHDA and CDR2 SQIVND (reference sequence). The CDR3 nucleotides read TGTGCCAGTAGTATAGGGGCAGGGTCTGAAGCTTTCTTT. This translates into CASSIGAGSEAFF.

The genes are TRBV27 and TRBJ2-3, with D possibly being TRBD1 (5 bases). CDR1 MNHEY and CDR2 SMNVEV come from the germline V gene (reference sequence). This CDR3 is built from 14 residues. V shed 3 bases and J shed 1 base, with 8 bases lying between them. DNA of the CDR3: TGTGCCAGCAGTTTCCCGACAGGCACAGATACGCAGTATTTT. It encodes CASSFPTGTDTQYF.

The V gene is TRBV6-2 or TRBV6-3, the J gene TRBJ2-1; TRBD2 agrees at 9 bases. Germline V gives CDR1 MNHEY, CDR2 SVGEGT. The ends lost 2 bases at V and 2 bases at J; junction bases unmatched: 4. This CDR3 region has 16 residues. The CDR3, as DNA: TGTGCCAGCAGTTACCACCGGACTAGCGCCTACAATGAGCAGTTCTTC. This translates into CASSYHRTSAYNEQFF.

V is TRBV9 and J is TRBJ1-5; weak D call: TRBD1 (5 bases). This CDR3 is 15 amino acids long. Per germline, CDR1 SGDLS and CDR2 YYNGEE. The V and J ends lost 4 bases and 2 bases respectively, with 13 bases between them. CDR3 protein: CASSPQGGGNQPQHF. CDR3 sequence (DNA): TGTGCCAGCAGCCCTCAGGGAGGTGGCAATCAGCCCCAGCATTTT.

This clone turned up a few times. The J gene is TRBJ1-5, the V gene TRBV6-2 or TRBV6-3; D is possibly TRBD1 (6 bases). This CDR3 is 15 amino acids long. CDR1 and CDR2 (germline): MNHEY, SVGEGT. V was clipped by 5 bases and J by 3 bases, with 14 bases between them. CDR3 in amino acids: CASSRDGTPNQPQHF. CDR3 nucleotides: TGTGCCAGCAGTCGTGACGGGACACCCAATCAGCCCCAGCATTTT.

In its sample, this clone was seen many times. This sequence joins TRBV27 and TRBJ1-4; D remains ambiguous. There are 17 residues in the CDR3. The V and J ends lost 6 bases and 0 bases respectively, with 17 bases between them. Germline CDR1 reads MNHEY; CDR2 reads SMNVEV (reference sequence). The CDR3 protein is CASRPRRSNPTNEKLFF. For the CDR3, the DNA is TGTGCCAGCAGGCCGAGGAGAAGTAACCCAACTAATGAAAAACTGTTTTTT.

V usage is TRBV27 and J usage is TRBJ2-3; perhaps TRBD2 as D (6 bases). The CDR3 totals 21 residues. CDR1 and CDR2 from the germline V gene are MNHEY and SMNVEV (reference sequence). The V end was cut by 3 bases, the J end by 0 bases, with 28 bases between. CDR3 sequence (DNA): TGTGCCAGCAGTTTGTCTTCCGGGACTGCGGAAAGGGAAGGCAGCACAGATACGCAGTATTTT. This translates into CASSLSSGTAEREGSTDTQYF.

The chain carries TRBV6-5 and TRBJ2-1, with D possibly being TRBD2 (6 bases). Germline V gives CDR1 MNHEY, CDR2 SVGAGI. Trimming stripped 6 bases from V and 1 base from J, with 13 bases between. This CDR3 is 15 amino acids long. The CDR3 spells CASSPLRGSYNEQFF. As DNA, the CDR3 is TGTGCCAGCAGCCCCCTTCGGGGGTCCTACAATGAGCAGTTCTTC.

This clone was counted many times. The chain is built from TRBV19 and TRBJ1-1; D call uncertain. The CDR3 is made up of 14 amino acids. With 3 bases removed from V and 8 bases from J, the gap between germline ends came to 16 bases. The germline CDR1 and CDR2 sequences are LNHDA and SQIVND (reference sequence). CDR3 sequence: CASSMRVGGSEAFF. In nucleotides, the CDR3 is TGTGCCAGTAGTATGAGGGTCGGAGGTTCCGAAGCTTTCTTT.

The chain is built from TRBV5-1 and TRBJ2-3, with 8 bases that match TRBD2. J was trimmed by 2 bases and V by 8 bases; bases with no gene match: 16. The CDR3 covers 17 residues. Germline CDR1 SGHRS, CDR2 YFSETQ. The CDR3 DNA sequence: TGCGCCAGGTACCAGGGGCGGGGGGACCATCTCACAGATACGCAGTATTTT. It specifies CARYQGRGDHLTDTQYF. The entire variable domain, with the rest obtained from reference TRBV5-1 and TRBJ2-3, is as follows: KAGVTQTPRYLIKTRGQQVTLSCSPISGHRSVSWYQQTPGQGLQFLFEYFSETQRNKGNFPGRFSGRQFSNSRSEMNVSTLELGDSALYLCARYQGRGDHLTDTQYFGPGTRLTVL.

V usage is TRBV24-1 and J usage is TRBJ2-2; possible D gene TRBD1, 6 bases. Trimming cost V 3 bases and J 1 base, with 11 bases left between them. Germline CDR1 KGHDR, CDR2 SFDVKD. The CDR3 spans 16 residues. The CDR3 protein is CATSDAQQGNTGELFF. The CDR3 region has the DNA TGTGCCACCAGTGATGCTCAACAGGGGAACACCGGGGAGCTGTTTTTT.

The CDR3 sequence is CASSLRTQGLYGYTF. Written as DNA, the CDR3 is TGTGCCAGCAGTCTGCGGACACAGGGCCTCTATGGCTACACCTTC. This rearrangement joins TRBV6-5 to TRBJ1-2; possibly TRBD1 for D (6 bases). The CDR3 contains 15 residues. Trimming took off 5 bases at V and 4 bases at J, with 17 bases between the two ends. Germline V gene data show CDR1 as MNHEY and CDR2 as SVGAGI.

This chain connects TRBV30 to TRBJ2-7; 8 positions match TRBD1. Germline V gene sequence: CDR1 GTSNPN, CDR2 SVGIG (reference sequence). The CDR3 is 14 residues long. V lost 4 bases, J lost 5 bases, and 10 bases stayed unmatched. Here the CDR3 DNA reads TGTGCCTGGAATTTTGGACAGGGTGCGAACGAGCAGTACTTC. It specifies CAWNFGQGANEQYF. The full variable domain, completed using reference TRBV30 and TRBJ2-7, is SQTIHQWPATLVQPVGSPLSLECTVEGTSNPNLYWYRQAAGRGLQLLFYSVGIGQISSEVPQNLSASRPQDRQFILSSKKLLLSDSGFYLCAWNFGQGANEQYFGPGTRLTVT.

The CDR3 sequence is CASSHSTHFEAFF. The CDR3 DNA reads TGTGCCAGCAGCCATAGTACCCACTTTGAAGCTTTCTTT. The rearrangement joins TRBV14 to TRBJ1-1; D remains unclear. CDR3 length equals 13 residues. The V gene's germline CDR1 is SGHDN and CDR2 FVKESK. V was shortened by 3 bases and J by 7 bases, with 12 bases between the two germline ends.

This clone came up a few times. CDR3 sequence: CASSVGQVKRTEAFF. CDR3 nucleotide sequence: TGTGCCAGCAGCGTGGGGCAGGTGAAGAGGACTGAAGCTTTCTTT. This chain joins TRBV9 and TRBJ1-1, with D possibly being TRBD1 (5 bases). The CDR3 is made up of 15 amino acids. Germline V CDR1 and CDR2: SGDLS, YYNGEE. V lost 2 bases, J lost 5 bases, and 16 bases lay in between.

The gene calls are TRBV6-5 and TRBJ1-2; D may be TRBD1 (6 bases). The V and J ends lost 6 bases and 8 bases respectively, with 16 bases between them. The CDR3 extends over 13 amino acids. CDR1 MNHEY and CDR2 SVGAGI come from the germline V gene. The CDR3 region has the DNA TGTGCCAGCAGGCCTTACAGGGAAAGCGGCTACACCTTC. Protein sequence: CASRPYRESGYTF.

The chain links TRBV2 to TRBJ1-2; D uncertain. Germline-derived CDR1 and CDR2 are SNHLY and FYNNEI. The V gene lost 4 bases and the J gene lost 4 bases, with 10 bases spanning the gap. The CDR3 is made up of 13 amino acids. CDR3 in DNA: TGTGCCAGCAGTGTTGAAACAGCCTATGGCTACACCTTC. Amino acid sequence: CASSVETAYGYTF.

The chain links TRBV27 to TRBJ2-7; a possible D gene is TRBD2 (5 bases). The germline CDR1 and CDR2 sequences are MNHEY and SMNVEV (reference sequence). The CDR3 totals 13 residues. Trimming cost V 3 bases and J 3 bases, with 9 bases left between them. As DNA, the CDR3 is TGTGCCAGCAGTTTCGGGGTTGTCTACGAGCAGTACTTC. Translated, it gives CASSFGVVYEQYF.

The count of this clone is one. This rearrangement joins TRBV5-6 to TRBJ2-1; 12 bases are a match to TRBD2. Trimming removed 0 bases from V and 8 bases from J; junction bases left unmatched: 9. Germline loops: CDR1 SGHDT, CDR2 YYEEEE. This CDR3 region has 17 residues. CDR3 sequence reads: CASSLGLAGGPKDEQFF. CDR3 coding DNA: TGTGCCAGCAGCTTGGGGCTAGCGGGAGGGCCGAAGGATGAGCAGTTCTTC.

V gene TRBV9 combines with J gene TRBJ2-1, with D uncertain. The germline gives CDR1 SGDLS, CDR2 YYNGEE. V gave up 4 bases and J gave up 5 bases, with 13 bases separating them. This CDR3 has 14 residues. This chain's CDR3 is CASSPLRSDNEQFF. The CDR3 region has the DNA TGTGCCAGCAGCCCCCTCCGTTCAGACAATGAGCAGTTCTTC. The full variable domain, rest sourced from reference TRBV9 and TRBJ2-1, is DSGVTQTPKHLITATGQRVTLRCSPRSGDLSVYWYQQSLDQGLQFLIQYYNGEERAKGNILERFSAQQFPDLHSELNLSSLELGDSALYFCASSPLRSDNEQFFGPGTRLTVL.

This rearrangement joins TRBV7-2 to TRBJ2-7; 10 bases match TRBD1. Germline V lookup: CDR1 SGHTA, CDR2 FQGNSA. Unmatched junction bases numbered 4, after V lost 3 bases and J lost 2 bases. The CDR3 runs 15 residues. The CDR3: CASSFRGQGPYEQYF. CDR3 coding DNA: TGTGCCAGCAGCTTTCGGGGACAGGGGCCCTACGAGCAGTACTTC.

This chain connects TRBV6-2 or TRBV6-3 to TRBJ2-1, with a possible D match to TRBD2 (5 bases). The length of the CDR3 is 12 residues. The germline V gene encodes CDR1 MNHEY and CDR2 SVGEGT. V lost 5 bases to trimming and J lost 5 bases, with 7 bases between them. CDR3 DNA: TGTGCCAGCAGTAGGCGGGACAATGAGCAGTTCTTC. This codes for CASSRRDNEQFF.

In nucleotides, the CDR3 is TGTGCCAGCGTGGTAGCGGGAGGGCACTACAATGAGCAGTTCTTC. This sequence encodes CASVVAGGHYNEQFF. This chain uses TRBV2 with TRBJ2-1, with 11 nucleotides matching TRBD2. With 8 bases clipped from V and 3 bases from J, the junction kept 6 bases outside the gene matches. CDR3 length equals 15 residues. Germline values: CDR1 SNHLY, CDR2 FYNNEI.

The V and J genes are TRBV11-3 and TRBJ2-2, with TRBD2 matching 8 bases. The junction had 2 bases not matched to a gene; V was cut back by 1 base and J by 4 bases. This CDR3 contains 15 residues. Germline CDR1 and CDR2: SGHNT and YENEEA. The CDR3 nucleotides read TGTGCCAGCAGCTTAGTACGGGGGGGCACCGGGGAGCTGTTTTTT. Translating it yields CASSLVRGGTGELFF.

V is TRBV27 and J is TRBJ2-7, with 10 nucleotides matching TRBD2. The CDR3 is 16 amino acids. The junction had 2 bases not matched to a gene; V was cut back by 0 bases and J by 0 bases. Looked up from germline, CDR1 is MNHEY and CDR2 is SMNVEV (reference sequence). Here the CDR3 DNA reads TGTGCCAGCAGTTTATCCCTAGCGGGAGCCTCCTACGAGCAGTACTTC. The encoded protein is CASSLSLAGASYEQYF.

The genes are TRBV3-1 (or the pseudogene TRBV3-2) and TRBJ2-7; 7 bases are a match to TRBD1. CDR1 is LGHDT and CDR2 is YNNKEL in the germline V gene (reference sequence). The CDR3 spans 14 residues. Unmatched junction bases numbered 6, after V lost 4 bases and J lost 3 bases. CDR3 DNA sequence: TGTGCCAGCAGCCGAGGGGGCAAGGGCTACGAGCAGTACTTC. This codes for CASSRGGKGYEQYF.

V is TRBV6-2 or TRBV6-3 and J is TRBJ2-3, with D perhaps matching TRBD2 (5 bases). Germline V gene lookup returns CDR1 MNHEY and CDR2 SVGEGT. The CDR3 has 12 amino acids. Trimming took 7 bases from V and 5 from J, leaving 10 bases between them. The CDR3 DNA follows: TGTGCCAGCACCCCCGGAGGAGATACGCAGTATTTT. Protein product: CASTPGGDTQYF.

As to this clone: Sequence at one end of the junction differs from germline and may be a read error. The CDR3 DNA is TGTGCCTGGAGTGGAAAGGGGGCCCAGTCGGACTTC. It specifies CAWSGKGAQSDF. The chain combines TRBV30 with TRBJ2-5; 7 bases fit TRBD1. The CDR3 is made up of 12 amino acids. In germline, CDR1 is GTSNPN, CDR2 SVGIG (reference sequence).

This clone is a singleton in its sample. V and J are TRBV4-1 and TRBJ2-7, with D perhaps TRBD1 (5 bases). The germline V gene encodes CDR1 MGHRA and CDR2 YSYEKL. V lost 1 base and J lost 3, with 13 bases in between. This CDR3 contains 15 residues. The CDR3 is CASSQGTHTFYEQYF. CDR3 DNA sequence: TGCGCCAGCAGCCAAGGGACACATACGTTCTACGAGCAGTACTTC.

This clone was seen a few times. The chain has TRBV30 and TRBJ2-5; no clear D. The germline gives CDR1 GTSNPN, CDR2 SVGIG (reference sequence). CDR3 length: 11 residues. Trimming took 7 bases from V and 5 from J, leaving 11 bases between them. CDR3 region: CASRSGETQYF. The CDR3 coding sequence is TGTGCCTCCAGAAGTGGTGAGACCCAGTACTTC.